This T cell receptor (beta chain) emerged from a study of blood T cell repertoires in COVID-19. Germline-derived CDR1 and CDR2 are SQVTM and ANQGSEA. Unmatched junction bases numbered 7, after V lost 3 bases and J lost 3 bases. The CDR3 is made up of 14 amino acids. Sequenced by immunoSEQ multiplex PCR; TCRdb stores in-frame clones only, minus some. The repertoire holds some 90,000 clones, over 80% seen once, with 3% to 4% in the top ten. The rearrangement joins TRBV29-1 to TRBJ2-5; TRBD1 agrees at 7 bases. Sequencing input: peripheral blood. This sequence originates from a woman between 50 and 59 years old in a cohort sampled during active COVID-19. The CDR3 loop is CSVEEQGIKETQYF. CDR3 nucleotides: TGCAGCGTTGAGGAACAGGGGATAAAAGAGACCCAGTACTTC.